This TCR beta chain was documented in a study of OX40 agonist ivuxolimab in advanced cancers. Study results and limitations: CD4+ and CD8+ T cells in blood underwent clonal expansion by week 6 at 0.1 to 3.0 mg/kg. Partial responders at 0.1-3.0 mg/kg had among the lowest clonal expansion.

The CDR3 runs 14 residues. Trimming removed 3 bases at V and 5 bases at J, with 14 bases between. Per the germline V gene, CDR1 is KGHSH and CDR2 is LQKENI. A note on this clone: Its target is unknown.

The repertoire was sequenced with immunoSEQ multiplex PCR; TCRdb's copy has only in-frame clones and lacks some. The repertoire has roughly 66,000 clones, over 80% of them found once; the top ten carry about 2.3%. The receptor was derived from an adult with an advanced solid tumor such as melanoma, head and neck, liver or kidney cancer. The V gene is TRBV18, the J gene TRBJ2-7; perhaps TRBD2 as D (6 bases). The sequencing used CD4+ or CD8+ T cells sorted from blood, collected in a trial of the OX40 agonist ivuxolimab. In DNA, the CDR3 is TGTGCCAGCTCACCGTATGGCACGGGAGACGAGCAGTACTTC. Translated, it gives CASSPYGTGDEQYF. The full variable domain, completed using reference TRBV18 and TRBJ2-7, is NAGVMQNPRHLVRRRGQEARLRCSPMKGHSHVYWYRQLPEEGLKFMVYLQKENIIDESGMPKERFSAEFPKEGPSILRIQQVVRGDSAAYFCASSPYGTGDEQYFGPGTRLTVT.